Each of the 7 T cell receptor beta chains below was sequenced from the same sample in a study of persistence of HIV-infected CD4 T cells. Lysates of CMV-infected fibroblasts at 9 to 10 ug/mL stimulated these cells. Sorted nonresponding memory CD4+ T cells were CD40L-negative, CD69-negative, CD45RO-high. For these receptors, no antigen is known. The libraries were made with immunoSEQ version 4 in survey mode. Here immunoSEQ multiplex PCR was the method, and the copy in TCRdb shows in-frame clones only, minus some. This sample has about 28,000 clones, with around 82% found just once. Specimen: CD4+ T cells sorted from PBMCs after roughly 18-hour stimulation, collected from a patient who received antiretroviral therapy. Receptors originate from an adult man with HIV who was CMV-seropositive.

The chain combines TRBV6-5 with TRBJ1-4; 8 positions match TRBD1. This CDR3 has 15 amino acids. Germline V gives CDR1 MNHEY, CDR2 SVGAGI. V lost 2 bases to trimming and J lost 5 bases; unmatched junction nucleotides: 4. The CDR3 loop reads CASSYRGQGNEKLFF. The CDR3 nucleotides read TGTGCCAGCAGTTACCGTGGACAGGGAAATGAAAAACTGTTTTTT.

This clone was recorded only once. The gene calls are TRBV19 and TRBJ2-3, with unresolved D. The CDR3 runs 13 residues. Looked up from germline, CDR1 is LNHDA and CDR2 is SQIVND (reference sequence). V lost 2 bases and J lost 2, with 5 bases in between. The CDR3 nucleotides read TGTGCCAGTAGTATACTGAACACAGATACGCAGTATTTT. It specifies CASSILNTDTQYF.

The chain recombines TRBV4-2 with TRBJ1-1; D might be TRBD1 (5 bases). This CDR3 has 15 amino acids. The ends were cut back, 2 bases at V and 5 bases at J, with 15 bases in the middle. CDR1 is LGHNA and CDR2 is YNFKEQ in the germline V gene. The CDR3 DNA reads TGTGCCAGCAGCCAATTGGGCGGGGGTGGTACTGAAGCTTTCTTT. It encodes CASSQLGGGGTEAFF.

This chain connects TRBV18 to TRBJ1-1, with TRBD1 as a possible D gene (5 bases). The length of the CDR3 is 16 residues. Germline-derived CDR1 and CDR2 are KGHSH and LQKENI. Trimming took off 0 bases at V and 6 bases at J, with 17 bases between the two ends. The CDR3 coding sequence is TGTGCCAGCTCACCACCCCTGGGAGGGGCTCAATCTGAAGCTTTCTTT. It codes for CASSPPLGGAQSEAFF.

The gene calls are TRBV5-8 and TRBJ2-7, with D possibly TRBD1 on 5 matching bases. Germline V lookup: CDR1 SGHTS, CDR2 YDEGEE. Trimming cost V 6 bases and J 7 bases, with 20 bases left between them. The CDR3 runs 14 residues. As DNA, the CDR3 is TGTGCCAGCAATACGAACAGGATTGTGGGGGAGCAGTACTTC. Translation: CASNTNRIVGEQYF.

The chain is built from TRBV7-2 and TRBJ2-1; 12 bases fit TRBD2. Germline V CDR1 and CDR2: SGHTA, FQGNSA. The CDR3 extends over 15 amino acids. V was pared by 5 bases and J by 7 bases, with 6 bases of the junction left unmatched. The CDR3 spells CASSPRTSGENEQFF. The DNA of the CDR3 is TGTGCCAGCAGCCCGAGGACTAGCGGGGAAAATGAGCAGTTCTTC.

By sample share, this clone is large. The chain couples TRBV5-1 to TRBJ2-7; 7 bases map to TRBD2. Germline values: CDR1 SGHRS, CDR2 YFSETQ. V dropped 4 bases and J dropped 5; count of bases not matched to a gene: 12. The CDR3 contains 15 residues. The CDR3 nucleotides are TGCGCCAGCAGCATCGGGTCAACGGGAGGAAACGAGCAGTACTTC. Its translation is CASSIGSTGGNEQYF.